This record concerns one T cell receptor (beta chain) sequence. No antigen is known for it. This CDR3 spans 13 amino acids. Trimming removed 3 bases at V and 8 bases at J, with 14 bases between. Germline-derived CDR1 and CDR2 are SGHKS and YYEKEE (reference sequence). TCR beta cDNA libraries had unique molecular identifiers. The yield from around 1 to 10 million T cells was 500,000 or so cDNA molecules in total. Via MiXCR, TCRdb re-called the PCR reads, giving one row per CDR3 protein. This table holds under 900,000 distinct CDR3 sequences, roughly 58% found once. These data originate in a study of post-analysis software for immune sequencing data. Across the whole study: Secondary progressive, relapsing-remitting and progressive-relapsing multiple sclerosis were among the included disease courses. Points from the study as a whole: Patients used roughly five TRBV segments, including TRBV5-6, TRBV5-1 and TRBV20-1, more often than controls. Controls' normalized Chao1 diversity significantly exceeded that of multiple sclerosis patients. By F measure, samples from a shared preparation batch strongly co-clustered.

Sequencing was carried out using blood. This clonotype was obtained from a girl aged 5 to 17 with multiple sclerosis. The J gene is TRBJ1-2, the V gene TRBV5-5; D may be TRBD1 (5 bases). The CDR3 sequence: CASSSWGTWGYTF. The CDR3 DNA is TGTGCCAGCAGCTCCTGGGGGACTTGGGGCTACACCTTC.